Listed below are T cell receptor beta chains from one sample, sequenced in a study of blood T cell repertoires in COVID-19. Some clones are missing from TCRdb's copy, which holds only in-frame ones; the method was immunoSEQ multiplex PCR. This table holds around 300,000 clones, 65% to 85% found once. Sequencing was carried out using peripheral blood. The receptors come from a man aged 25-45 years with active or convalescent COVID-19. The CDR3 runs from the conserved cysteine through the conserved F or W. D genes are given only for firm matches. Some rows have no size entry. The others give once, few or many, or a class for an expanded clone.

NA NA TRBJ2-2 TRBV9 TGTGCCAGCAGCCCGGACAGCACCGGGGAGCTGTTTTTT CASSPDSTGELFF
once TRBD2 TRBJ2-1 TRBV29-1 TGCAGCGCCCGTCTAGCGGTTGTGTCCTACAATGAGCAGTTCTTC CSARLAVVSYNEQFF
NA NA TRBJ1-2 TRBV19 TGTGCCAGTAGTATTGAGGCCAGGGTTAACTATGGCTACACCTTC CASSIEARVNYGYTF
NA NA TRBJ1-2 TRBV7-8 TGTGCCAGCAGCTTATTAAGGGGCCAGGGAAATCACAACTATGGCTACACCTTC CASSLLRGQGNHNYGYTF
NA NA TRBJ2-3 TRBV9 TGTGCCAGCAGCGTTTCAGGGGCGAGCACAGATACGCAGTATTTT CASSVSGASTDTQYF
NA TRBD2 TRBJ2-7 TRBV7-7 TGTGCCAGCAGTTTAACTAGCGGACACTCCTACGAGCAGTACTTC CASSLTSGHSYEQYF
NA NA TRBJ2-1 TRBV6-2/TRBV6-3 TGTGCCAGCAGCCCATACCGGACTACGAACAATGAGCAGTTCTTC CASSPYRTTNNEQFF
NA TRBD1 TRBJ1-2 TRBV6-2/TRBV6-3 TGTGCCAGCAGCGACCCCCCGGGACAGGGCAACTATGGCTACACCTTC CASSDPPGQGNYGYTF
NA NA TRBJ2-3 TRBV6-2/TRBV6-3 TGTGCCAGCACCCCCCGGGGTGCATTCTCTAGCACAGATACGCAGTATTTT CASTPRGAFSSTDTQYF
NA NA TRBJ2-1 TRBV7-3 TGTGCCAGCAGCTTAAATGCAGGGGCGAGTGAGCAGTTCTTC CASSLNAGASEQFF
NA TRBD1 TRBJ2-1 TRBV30 TGTGCCTGGTTTCCGGGACAGAGGCTTTTCAGCTCCTACAATGAGCAGTTCTTC CAWFPGQRLFSSYNEQFF
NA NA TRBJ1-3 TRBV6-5 TGTGCCAGCAGTTACGGGAGGGCAGGGGGAAACACCATATATTTT CASSYGRAGGNTIYF
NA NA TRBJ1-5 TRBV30 TGTGCCTGGAGTGCCACCCGGAATCAGCCCCAGCATTTT CAWSATRNQPQHF
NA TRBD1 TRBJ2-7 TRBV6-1 TGTGCCAGCAGTCCAGGGGGTAACGAGCAGTACTTC CASSPGGNEQYF
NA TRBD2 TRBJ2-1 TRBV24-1 TGTGCCACCAGTGGCCCTAGCGGATTATCCTACAATGAGCAGTTCTTC CATSGPSGLSYNEQFF
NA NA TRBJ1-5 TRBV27 TGTGCCAGCAGTCCACAGCCAGGGGTGCCCCAGCATTTT CASSPQPGVPQHF
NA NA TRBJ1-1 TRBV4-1 TGCGCCAGCAGCCAAGCTTTAATCGGTACTGAAGCTTTCTTT CASSQALIGTEAFF
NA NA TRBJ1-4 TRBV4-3 TGCGCCAGCAGCCGAGAGGGGGAGGCTAATGAAAAACTGTTTTTT CASSREGEANEKLFF
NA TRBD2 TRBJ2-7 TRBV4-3 TGCGCCAGCAGCCAAGCAGTAGCGGGCGGGCTGAGCGAGCAGTACTTC CASSQAVAGGLSEQYF
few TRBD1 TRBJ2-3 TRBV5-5 TGTGCCAGCAGCTTCCGGGACAGGGGTAATTCAGATACGCAGTATTTT CASSFRDRGNSDTQYF
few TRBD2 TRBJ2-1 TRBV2 TGTGCCAGCAGGGAATTCGGGACTAGCATCGACAATGAGCAGTTCTTC CASREFGTSIDNEQFF
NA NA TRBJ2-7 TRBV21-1 TGTGCCAGCAGCAAAGCGGACAGGGGCGGCTACGAGCAGTACTTC CASSKADRGGYEQYF
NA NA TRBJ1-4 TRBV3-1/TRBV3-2 TGTGCCAGCAGCCTACAGGGCTATAATGAAAAACTGTTTTTT CASSLQGYNEKLFF
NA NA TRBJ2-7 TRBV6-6 TGTGCCAGCAGTAACCCTGGGGGGATCGCCTACGAGCAGTACTTC CASSNPGGIAYEQYF
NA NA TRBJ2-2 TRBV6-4 TGTGCCAGCAGTCACGCCGGGACCGGGGGATCCGGGGAGCTGTTTTTT CASSHAGTGGSGELFF
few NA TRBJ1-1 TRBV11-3 TGTGCCAGCAGCTTAGGCGGGAACACTGAAGCTTTCTTT CASSLGGNTEAFF
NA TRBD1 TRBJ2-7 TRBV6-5 TGTGCCAGCAGGGATACAGGGGGCGGCTACGAGCAGTACTTC CASRDTGGGYEQYF
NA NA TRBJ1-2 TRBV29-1 TGCAGCGTTGCTATGGTGGGAGGCTATGGCTACACCTTC CSVAMVGGYGYTF
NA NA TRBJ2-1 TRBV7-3 TGTGCCAGTACCCGGAACGGGCTAGCGCAGAATGAGCAGTTCTTC CASTRNGLAQNEQFF
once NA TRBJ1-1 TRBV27 TGTGCCAGCAGTTCCCGACAGTTCACTGAAGCTTTCTTT CASSSRQFTEAFF
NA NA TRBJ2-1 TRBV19 TGTGCCTCGAAAAGGAGACTAGGAACCTACAATGAGCAGTTCTTC CASKRRLGTYNEQFF
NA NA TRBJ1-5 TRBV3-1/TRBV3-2 TGTGCCAGCAGCCAGGCTGGAGATGTCGATCAGCCCCAGCATTTT CASSQAGDVDQPQHF
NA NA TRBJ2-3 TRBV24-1 TGTGCCACCAGTGATTTACCAGGGGCAGATACGCAGTATTTT CATSDLPGADTQYF
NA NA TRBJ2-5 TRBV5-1 TGCGCCAGCAGCCCTACTACTAGGCTCAGAGAGACCCAGTACTTC CASSPTTRLRETQYF
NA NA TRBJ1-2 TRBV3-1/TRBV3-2 TGTGCCAGCAGCCAAGTGCAGGGTTACGGCTACACCTTC CASSQVQGYGYTF
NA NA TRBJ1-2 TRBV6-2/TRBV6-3 TGTGCCAGCAGTTATATACAGATGGCTAACTATGGCTACACCTTC CASSYIQMANYGYTF
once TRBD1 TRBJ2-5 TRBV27 TGTGCCAGCAGGCGACAGGGCCGGCAAGAGACCCAGTACTTC CASRRQGRQETQYF
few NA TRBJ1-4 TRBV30 TGTGCCTGGAGCCTCCTCGGGACTAATGAAAAACTGTTTTTT CAWSLLGTNEKLFF
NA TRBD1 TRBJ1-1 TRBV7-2 TGTGCCAGCAGTTCGGACAGGGGCGGGACTGAAGCTTTCTTT CASSSDRGGTEAFF
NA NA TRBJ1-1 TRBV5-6 TGTGCCAGCAGCTTCGTTGGCAGGGATCTCATGAACACTGAAGCTTTCTTT CASSFVGRDLMNTEAFF
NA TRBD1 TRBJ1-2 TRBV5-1 TGCGCCAGCAGCTGGACAGGGAGGTATGGCTACACCTTC CASSWTGRYGYTF
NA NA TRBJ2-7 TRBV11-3 TGTGCCAGCAGCTTAGTTTATCTTAGCTCCTACGAGCAGTACTTC CASSLVYLSSYEQYF
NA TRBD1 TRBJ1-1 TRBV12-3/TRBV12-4 TGTGCCAGCAGTCGGGACAGTAGAACTGAAGCTTTCTTT CASSRDSRTEAFF
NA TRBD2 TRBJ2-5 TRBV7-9 TGTGCCAGCAGCTTCTTTGCGGGGGGGACCCAGTACTTC CASSFFAGGTQYF
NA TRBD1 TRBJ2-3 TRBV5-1 TGCGCCAGCAGCTCCGGACAGGGGCTCACTAGCACAGATACGCAGTATTTT CASSSGQGLTSTDTQYF
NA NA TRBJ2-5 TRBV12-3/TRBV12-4 TGTGCCAGGAATCCGAGGAGGACCCAGTACTTC CARNPRRTQYF
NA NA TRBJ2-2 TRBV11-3 TGTGCCAGCAGCTCCGAGGGGGACGCGGCGAACACCGGGGAGCTGTTTTTT CASSSEGDAANTGELFF
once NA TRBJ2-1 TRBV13 TGTGCCAGCAGCGTCGACTTCCTGGGTAATGAGCAGTTCTTC CASSVDFLGNEQFF
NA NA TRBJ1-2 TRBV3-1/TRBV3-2 TGTGCCAGCAGCCAAGATGTTGCGGGGGCGAACACCTTC CASSQDVAGANTF
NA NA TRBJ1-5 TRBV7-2 TGTGCCAGCAGCTTAGCCGCAGGGGAAAGCAATCAGCCCCAGCATTTT CASSLAAGESNQPQHF
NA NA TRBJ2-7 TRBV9 TGTGCCAGCAGCGTAAACCCAACAGGAGCCTACGAGCAGTACTTC CASSVNPTGAYEQYF
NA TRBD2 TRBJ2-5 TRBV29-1 TGCAGCGTTGAAGGACACTACCTTGGACTAGCGGGAGAGGTTGGAAAGGGAGAGACCCAGTACTTC CSVEGHYLGLAGEVGKGETQYF
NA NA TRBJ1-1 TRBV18 TGTGCCAGCTCACCAAACAGGGATGAAGCTTTCTTT CASSPNRDEAFF
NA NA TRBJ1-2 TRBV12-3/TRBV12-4 TGTGCCAGCAGCACCGACAGGATATATGGCTACACCTTC CASSTDRIYGYTF
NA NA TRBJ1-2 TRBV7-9 TGTGCCAGCAGCTTAGAACAGGCCCAATTAAATGGCTACACCTTC CASSLEQAQLNGYTF